This T cell receptor (beta chain) originates from a study of cytomegalovirus exposure and HLA in healthy donors. Looking at the study overall: Earlier, almost 120 million unique TCR beta sequences were recovered from roughly 200 million T cells by an analysis.

Primers included in the PCR were 60 Vbeta and 13 Jbeta primers. This table comes from immunoSEQ multiplex PCR, and its TCRdb copy is limited to in-frame clones, with some not included. In the table there are about 140,000 clones, approximately 88% of which are singletons. The CDR3 length is 16 residues. Germline V gene sequence: CDR1 MNHNS, CDR2 SASEGT. Trimming took 3 bases from V and 0 from J, leaving 15 bases between them. Findings and limits, study-wide: Rare TCR sequences dominated, though some public TCRs recurred in many donors. It was reported that the classifier diagnosed cytomegalovirus status with high specificity and sensitivity in both the original and validation cohorts.

On this clone itself: Its matching antigen is unknown.

The sample comprised PBMCs. The receptor was derived from a woman between 35 and 50 years old in good health and CMV-seronegative. V usage is TRBV6-1 and J usage is TRBJ2-7; possibly TRBD2 for D (6 bases). In DNA, the CDR3 is TGTGCCAGCAGTGATCTGGGGGGATCAAGCTCCTACGAGCAGTACTTC. Its protein product is CASSDLGGSSSYEQYF.